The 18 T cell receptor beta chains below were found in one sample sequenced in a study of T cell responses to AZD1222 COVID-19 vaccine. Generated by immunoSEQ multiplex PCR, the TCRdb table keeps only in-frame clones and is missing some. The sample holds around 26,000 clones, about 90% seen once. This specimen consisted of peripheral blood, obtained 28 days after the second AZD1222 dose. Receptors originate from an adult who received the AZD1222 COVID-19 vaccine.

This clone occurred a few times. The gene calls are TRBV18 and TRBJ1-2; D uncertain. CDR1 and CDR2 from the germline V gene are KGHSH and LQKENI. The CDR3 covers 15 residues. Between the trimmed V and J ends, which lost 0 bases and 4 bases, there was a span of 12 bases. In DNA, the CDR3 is TGTGCCAGCTCACCACCGACGGATCACGTCTATGGCTACACCTTC. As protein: CASSPPTDHVYGYTF.

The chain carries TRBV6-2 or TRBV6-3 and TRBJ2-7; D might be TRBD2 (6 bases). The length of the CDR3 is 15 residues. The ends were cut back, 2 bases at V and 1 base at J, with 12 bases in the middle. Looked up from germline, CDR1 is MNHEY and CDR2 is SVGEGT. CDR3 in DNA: TGTGCCAGCAGTTACCGCGGGGCGATATCCTACGAGCAGTACTTC. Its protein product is CASSYRGAISYEQYF.

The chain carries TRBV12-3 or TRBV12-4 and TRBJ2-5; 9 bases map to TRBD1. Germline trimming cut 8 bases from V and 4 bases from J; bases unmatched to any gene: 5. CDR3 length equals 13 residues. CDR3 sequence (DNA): TGTGCCAGCCAACAGGGGGCGTTAGAGACCCAGTACTTC. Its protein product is CASQQGALETQYF.

The CDR3 DNA reads TGTGCCAGCGCCCAGAAGGGTGAGCAGTTCTTC. Translated, it gives CASAQKGEQFF. The chain uses TRBV28 and TRBJ2-1, with D unresolved. This CDR3 has 11 residues. Per germline, CDR1 MDHEN and CDR2 SYDVKM. Trimming removed 8 bases from V and 9 bases from J, with 11 bases in between.

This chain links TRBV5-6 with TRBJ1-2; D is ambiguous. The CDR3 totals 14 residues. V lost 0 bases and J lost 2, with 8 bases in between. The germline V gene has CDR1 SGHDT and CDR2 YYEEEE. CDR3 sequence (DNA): TGTGCCAGCAGCTTGGAGGGCAGAAACTATGGCTACACCTTC. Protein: CASSLEGRNYGYTF.

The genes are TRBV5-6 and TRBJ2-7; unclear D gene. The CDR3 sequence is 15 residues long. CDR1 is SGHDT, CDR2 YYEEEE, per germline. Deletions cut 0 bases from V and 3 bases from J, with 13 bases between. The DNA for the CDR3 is TGTGCCAGCAGCTTGGGGGTAACATTGGACTACGAGCAGTACTTC. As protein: CASSLGVTLDYEQYF.

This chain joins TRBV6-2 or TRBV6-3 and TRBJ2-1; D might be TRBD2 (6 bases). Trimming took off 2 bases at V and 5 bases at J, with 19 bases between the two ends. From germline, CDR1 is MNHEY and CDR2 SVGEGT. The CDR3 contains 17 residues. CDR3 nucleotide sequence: TGTGCCAGCAGTTACAGTATTACGGGGGTTTTTAACAATGAGCAGTTCTTC. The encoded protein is CASSYSITGVFNNEQFF.

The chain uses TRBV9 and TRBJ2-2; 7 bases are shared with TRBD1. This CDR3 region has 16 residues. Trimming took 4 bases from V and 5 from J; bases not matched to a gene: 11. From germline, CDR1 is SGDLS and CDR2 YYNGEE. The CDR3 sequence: CASSSTRGQITGELFF. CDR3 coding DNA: TGTGCCAGCAGCTCAACTAGGGGGCAGATAACCGGGGAGCTGTTTTTT.

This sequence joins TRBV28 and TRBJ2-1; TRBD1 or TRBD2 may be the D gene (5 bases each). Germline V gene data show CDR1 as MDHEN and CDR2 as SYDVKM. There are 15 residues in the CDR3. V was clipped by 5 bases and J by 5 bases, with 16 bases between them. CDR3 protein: CASSGMTGLNNEQFF. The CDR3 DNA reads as TGTGCCAGCAGTGGAATGACGGGGCTAAACAATGAGCAGTTCTTC.

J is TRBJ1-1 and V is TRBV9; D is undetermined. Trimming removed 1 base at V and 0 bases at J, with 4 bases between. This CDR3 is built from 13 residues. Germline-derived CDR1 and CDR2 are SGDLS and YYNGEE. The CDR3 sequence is CASSVSMNTEAFF. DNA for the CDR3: TGTGCCAGCAGCGTATCAATGAACACTGAAGCTTTCTTT.

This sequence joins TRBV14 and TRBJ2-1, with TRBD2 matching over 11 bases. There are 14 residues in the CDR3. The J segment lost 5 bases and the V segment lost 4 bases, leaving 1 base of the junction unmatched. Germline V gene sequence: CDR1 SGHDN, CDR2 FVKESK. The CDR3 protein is CASSRTSGHNEQFF. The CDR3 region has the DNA TGTGCCAGCAGCCGGACTAGCGGGCACAATGAGCAGTTCTTC.

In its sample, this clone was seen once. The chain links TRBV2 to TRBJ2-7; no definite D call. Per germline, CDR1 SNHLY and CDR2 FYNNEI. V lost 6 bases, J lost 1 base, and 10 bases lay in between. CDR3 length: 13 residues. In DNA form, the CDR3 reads TGTGCCAGCAGGTTGACCGTTTCCTACGAGCAGTACTTC. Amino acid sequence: CASRLTVSYEQYF.

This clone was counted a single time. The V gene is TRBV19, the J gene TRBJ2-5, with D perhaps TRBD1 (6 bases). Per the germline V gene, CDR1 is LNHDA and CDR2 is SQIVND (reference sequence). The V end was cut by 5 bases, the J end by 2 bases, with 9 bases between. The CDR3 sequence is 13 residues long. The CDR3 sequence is CASSGTRQETQYF. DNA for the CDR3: TGTGCCAGTAGTGGGACACGTCAAGAGACCCAGTACTTC.

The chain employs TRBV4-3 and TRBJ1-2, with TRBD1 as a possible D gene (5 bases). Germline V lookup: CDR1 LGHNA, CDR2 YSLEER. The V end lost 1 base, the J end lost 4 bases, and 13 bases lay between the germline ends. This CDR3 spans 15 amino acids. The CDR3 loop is CASSQAPGGSYGYTF. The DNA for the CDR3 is TGCGCCAGCAGCCAAGCTCCCGGGGGGAGCTATGGCTACACCTTC.

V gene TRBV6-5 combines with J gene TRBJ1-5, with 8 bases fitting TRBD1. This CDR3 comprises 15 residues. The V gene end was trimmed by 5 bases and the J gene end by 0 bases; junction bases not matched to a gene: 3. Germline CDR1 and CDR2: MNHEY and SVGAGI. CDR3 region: CASSRQGTSNQPQHF. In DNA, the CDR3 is TGTGCCAGCAGTCGACAGGGGACTAGCAATCAGCCCCAGCATTTT.

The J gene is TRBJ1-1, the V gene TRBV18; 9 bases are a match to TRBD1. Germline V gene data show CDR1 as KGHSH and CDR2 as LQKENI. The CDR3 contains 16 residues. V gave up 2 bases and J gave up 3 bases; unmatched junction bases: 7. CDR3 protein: CASSPGQGRIHTEAFF. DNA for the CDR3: TGTGCCAGCTCACCAGGACAGGGGCGGATTCACACTGAAGCTTTCTTT.

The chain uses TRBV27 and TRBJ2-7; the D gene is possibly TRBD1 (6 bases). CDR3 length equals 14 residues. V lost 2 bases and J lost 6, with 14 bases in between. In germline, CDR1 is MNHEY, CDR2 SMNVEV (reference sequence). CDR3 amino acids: CASSLGQGYAEQYF. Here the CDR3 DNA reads TGTGCCAGCAGTTTAGGGCAGGGGTATGCCGAGCAGTACTTC.

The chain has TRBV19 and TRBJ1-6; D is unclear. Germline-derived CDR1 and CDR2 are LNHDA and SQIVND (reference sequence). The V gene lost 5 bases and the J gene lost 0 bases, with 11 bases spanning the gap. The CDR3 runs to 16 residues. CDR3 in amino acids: CASSPRTSSYNSPLHF. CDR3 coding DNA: TGTGCCAGTAGTCCCCGGACCTCCTCCTATAATTCACCCCTCCACTTT.